This T cell receptor beta chain was identified during a study of blood T cells in healthy people across ages. This CDR3 is built from 13 residues. Germline V gene sequence: CDR1 MNHEY, CDR2 SVGAGI. The second PCR ran roughly 7 to 12 cycles with a sample-barcoded 5' primer and J-beta primers. Via MiXCR, TCRdb re-called the 5' RACE reads, giving one row per CDR3 protein. The data show around 1.5 million distinct CDR3 sequences, about 40% seen once. This sequence was found in a woman younger than 30 in good health. The material sequenced was blood. V gene TRBV6-5 combines with J gene TRBJ2-5; D remains ambiguous. The DNA end favors TRBJ2-7, so the J call may be wrong. The CDR3 here is CASSILYDYEQYF. As DNA, the CDR3 is TGTGCCAGCAGTATCCTCTACGACTACGAGCAGTACTTC.